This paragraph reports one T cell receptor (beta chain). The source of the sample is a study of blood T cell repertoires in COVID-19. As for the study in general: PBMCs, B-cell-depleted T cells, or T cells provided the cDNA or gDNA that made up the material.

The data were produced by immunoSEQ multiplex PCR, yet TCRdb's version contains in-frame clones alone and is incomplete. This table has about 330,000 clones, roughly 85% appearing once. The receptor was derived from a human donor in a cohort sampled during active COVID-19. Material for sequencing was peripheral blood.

The CDR3 loop is CAWRPDRGNEDTQYF. In nucleotides, the CDR3 is TGTGCCTGGAGGCCCGACAGGGGCAATGAAGATACGCAGTATTTT. The genes are TRBV30 and TRBJ2-3, with 8 nucleotides matching TRBD1. This CDR3 is built from 15 residues. The germline CDR1 and CDR2 sequences are GTSNPN and SVGIG (reference sequence). With V trimmed by 3 bases and J by 5 bases, 10 bases remained unmatched.